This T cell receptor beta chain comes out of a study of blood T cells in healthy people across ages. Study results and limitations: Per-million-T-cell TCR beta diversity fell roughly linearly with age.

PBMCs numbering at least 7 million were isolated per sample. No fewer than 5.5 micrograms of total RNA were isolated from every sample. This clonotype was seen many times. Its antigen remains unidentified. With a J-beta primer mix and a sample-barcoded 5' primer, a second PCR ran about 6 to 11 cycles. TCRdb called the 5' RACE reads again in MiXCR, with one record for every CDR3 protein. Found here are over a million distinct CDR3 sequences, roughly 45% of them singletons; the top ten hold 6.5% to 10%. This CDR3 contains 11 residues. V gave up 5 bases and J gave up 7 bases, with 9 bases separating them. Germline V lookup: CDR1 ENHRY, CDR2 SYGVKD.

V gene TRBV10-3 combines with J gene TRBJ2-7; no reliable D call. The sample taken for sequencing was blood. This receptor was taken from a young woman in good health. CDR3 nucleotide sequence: TGTGCCATCAGTACCCCTTATGAGCAGTACTTC. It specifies CAISTPYEQYF.